The 26 T cell receptor beta chains below come from one sample, sequenced in a study of T cell repertoires in cytomegalovirus infection. TCRdb called the reads again in MiXCR, with one record for every CDR3 protein. This repertoire shows some 800,000 distinct CDR3 sequences, 30% to 35% found once; its top ten account for around an eighth. No antigens are known for them. Sequencing was performed on cultured CD8+ T cells from PBMCs, taken from culture after CMV antigen stimulation. The origin of the receptors is a human donor in good health (CMV status not recorded). Some clones in this sample may be carry-over from other donors' samples.

As concerns this clonotype: This may come from a read error, since a much larger clone is one base off. The chain combines TRBV7-2 with TRBJ2-5; 10 bases align to TRBD1. CDR1 SGHTA and CDR2 FQGNSA come from the germline V gene. CDR3 size: 19 residues. Trimming at V came to 5 bases and at J to 1 base, leaving 16 bases not matched to a gene. As DNA, the CDR3 is TGTGCCAGCAGCCTGGATCCTCAAGCAGGGGACAGGGGCCAAGAGACCCAGTACTTC. Its protein product is CASSLDPQAGDRGQETQYF.

This clonotype showed up many times. V and J are TRBV7-6 and TRBJ2-3; 8 nucleotides match TRBD1. There are 14 residues in the CDR3. Germline V gene data show CDR1 as SGHVS and CDR2 as FNYEAQ. V lost 5 bases and J lost 6; bases outside the gene matches: 7. The CDR3 sequence: CASSPTGEADTQYF. The CDR3 coding sequence is TGTGCCAGCAGCCCGACAGGGGAGGCGGATACGCAGTATTTT.

The rearrangement links TRBV25-1 to TRBJ2-1; D gene unclear. The germline V gene encodes CDR1 MGHDK and CDR2 SYGVNS. CDR3 length equals 15 residues. Trimming stripped 4 bases from V and 1 base from J, with 11 bases between. CDR3 amino acids: CASSGTALSYNEQFF. The CDR3 coding sequence is TGTGCCAGCAGTGGAACGGCGCTTTCCTACAATGAGCAGTTCTTC.

CDR3: CASSWTVVGVGTNEKLFF. DNA for the CDR3: TGTGCCAGCAGTTGGACCGTCGTAGGGGTCGGAACTAATGAAAAACTGTTTTTT. The V gene is TRBV27, the J gene TRBJ1-4; TRBD1 might be the D (5 bases). This CDR3 is built from 18 residues. Germline V gene lookup returns CDR1 MNHEY and CDR2 SMNVEV (reference sequence). V dropped 4 bases and J dropped 1 base, with 19 bases sitting between them.

This clonotype appeared once. This chain uses TRBV9 with TRBJ2-1; no firm D call. In germline, CDR1 is SGDLS, CDR2 YYNGEE. The germline V and J ends were trimmed by 3 bases and 2 bases, with 12 bases remaining between them. This CDR3 is 15 amino acids long. CDR3 region: CASSARVTPYNEQFF. CDR3 nucleotides: TGTGCCAGCAGCGCTCGAGTAACCCCCTACAATGAGCAGTTCTTC.

The chain is built from TRBV6-5 and TRBJ2-1; D call uncertain. The CDR3 loop spans 13 amino acids. Germline CDR1 reads MNHEY; CDR2 reads SVGAGI. Trimming removed 8 bases from V and 2 bases from J, with 10 bases in between. Here the CDR3 reads CASFPGAYNEQFF. In nucleotides, the CDR3 is TGTGCCAGCTTCCCGGGTGCCTACAATGAGCAGTTCTTC.

The sample holds a few counts of this clonotype. The rearrangement uses TRBV12-3 or TRBV12-4 and TRBJ1-2, with D possibly being TRBD1 (6 bases). The CDR3 has 15 amino acids. V shed 2 bases and J shed 4 bases, with 14 bases lying between them. The CDR3 protein is CASSLSTGKGYGYTF. The DNA of the CDR3 is TGTGCCAGCAGTTTAAGTACAGGGAAAGGCTATGGCTACACCTTC.

This clonotype turned up a few times. The genes are TRBV10-2 and TRBJ2-7, with a possible D match to TRBD1 (5 bases). Trimming left V 9 bases short and J 6 bases short, with 15 bases between. Germline CDR1 reads WSHSY; CDR2 reads SAAADI. The CDR3 runs to 12 residues. Written as DNA, the CDR3 is TGCGCCAGTACGACAGTAAGCTCCGAGCAGTACGTC. This gives the protein CASTTVSSEQYV.

The chain uses TRBV9 and TRBJ1-1; unclear D gene. Germline CDR1 and CDR2: SGDLS and YYNGEE. V shed 7 bases and J shed 4 bases, with 8 bases lying between them. This CDR3 region has 11 residues. In nucleotides, the CDR3 is TGTGCCAGCGGGAGCTTCACTGAAGCTTTCTTT. Translated, it gives CASGSFTEAFF.

This clonotype came up once. The rearrangement links TRBV2 to TRBJ1-1; the D gene is possibly TRBD1 (5 bases). CDR1 and CDR2 (germline): SNHLY, FYNNEI. Trimming cost V 8 bases and J 5 bases, with 18 bases left between them. The CDR3 contains 14 residues. The CDR3 coding sequence is TGTGCCAGCCCGGTGGGGGATGTAGGGACTGAAGCTTTCTTT. Encoded protein: CASPVGDVGTEAFF.

This clonotype was recorded a few times. V is TRBV7-9 and J is TRBJ1-2; TRBD1 matches at 9 bases. The V gene end was trimmed by 9 bases and the J gene end by 3 bases; junction bases not matched to a gene: 11. This CDR3 spans 15 amino acids. In germline, CDR1 is SEHNR, CDR2 FQNEAQ (reference sequence). The CDR3 is CASGRTGARDYGYTF. DNA of the CDR3: TGTGCCAGTGGGAGGACAGGGGCCCGGGACTATGGCTACACCTTC.

The chain couples TRBV4-1 to TRBJ2-6; 7 positions agree with TRBD2. The CDR3 length is 17 residues. V gave up 5 bases and J gave up 1 base; unmatched junction bases: 8. Germline lookup yields CDR1 MGHRA and CDR2 YSYEKL. CDR3 sequence reads: CASSYDGEGSGANVLTF. The CDR3 DNA follows: TGCGCCAGCAGCTACGACGGGGAGGGATCTGGGGCCAACGTCCTGACTTTC.

The count of this clonotype is one. The chain combines TRBV27 with TRBJ2-3, with TRBD2 matching 8 bases. The CDR3 runs 17 residues. V lost 3 bases and J lost 9; bases outside the gene matches: 17. The germline CDR1 and CDR2 sequences are MNHEY and SMNVEV (reference sequence). CDR3 coding DNA: TGTGCCAGCAGTTTTTGGTGCACTTTCCCGGGACTAGAGACGCAGTATTTT. As protein: CASSFWCTFPGLETQYF.

In its sample, this clonotype was seen a few times. The chain links TRBV5-1 to TRBJ1-1, with D unclear. V was shortened by 4 bases and J by 7 bases, with 8 bases between the two germline ends. The CDR3 is 11 residues long. The V gene's germline CDR1 is SGHRS and CDR2 YFSETQ. CDR3 in amino acids: CASSTGREAFF. DNA of the CDR3: TGCGCCAGCAGCACCGGACGTGAAGCTTTCTTT.

V and J are TRBV11-2 and TRBJ1-2, with D possibly TRBD1 on 5 matching bases. The V and J ends lost 6 bases and 6 bases respectively, with 23 bases between them. Looked up from germline, CDR1 is SGHAT and CDR2 is FQNNGV. CDR3 length: 16 amino acids. The CDR3 region is CASRGGGRGEGDGYTF. The CDR3 DNA follows: TGTGCCAGCAGAGGTGGGGGAAGAGGGGAGGGTGATGGCTACACCTTC.

Ten or more counts support this clonotype. This chain joins TRBV7-2 and TRBJ2-3; perhaps TRBD2 as D (6 bases). The CDR3 spans 14 residues. The germline gives CDR1 SGHTA, CDR2 FQGNSA. V lost 5 bases and J lost 0, with 9 bases in between. The CDR3 DNA follows: TGTGCCAGCAGCCGGGACTTTAGCACAGATACGCAGTATTTT. Its translation is CASSRDFSTDTQYF. Complete variable domain (other parts from reference TRBV7-2 and TRBJ2-3): GAGVSQSPSNKVTEKGKDVELRCDPISGHTALYWYRQSLGQGLEFLIYFQGNSAPDKSGLPSDRFSAERTGGSVSTLTIQRTQQEDSAVYLCASSRDFSTDTQYFGPGTRLTVL.

This clonotype was observed many times. This chain uses TRBV7-6 with TRBJ2-2, with D unresolved. CDR3 length: 13 residues. Trimming pared 1 base from V and 5 bases from J, leaving 5 bases between. Germline lookup yields CDR1 SGHVS and CDR2 FNYEAQ. The CDR3 reads CASSLEATGELFF. The CDR3 DNA sequence: TGTGCCAGCAGCTTAGAGGCTACCGGGGAGCTGTTTTTT.

This clonotype came up a few times. V and J are TRBV27 and TRBJ2-1; D not resolved. Trimming cost V 1 base and J 0 bases, with 10 bases left between them. From germline, CDR1 is MNHEY and CDR2 SMNVEV (reference sequence). The CDR3 runs to 16 residues. CDR3 loop: CASSLLSHSSYNEQFF. The CDR3 DNA is TGTGCCAGCAGTTTATTGTCCCACAGCTCCTACAATGAGCAGTTCTTC.

This clonotype was counted many times. V is TRBV7-2 and J is TRBJ2-5; perhaps TRBD2 as D (6 bases). This CDR3 has 16 residues. The germline V and J ends were trimmed by 1 base and 0 bases, with 12 bases remaining between them. Germline CDR1 is SGHTA and CDR2 is FQGNSA. Here the CDR3 DNA reads TGTGCCAGCAGCTTAGGGGACTTTCCCGACCAAGAGACCCAGTACTTC. This gives the protein CASSLGDFPDQETQYF.

This chain links TRBV7-6 with TRBJ1-2; D unresolved. Germline V gene data show CDR1 as SGHVS and CDR2 as FNYEAQ. Trimming took off 5 bases at V and 8 bases at J, with 18 bases between the two ends. This CDR3 spans 14 amino acids. As DNA, the CDR3 is TGTGCCAGCAGCCCCCAAGAGAGGGTGAGGGGCTACACCTTC. It codes for CASSPQERVRGYTF.

This clonotype was observed a few times. The rearrangement uses TRBV6-6 and TRBJ2-1, with unresolved D. There are 14 residues in the CDR3. Germline CDR1 MNHNY, CDR2 SVGAGI (reference sequence). The ends were cut back, 6 bases at V and 8 bases at J, with 17 bases in the middle. The CDR3 loop reads CASSSGPPWYEQFF. CDR3 bases: TGTGCCAGCAGCTCAGGACCCCCCTGGTATGAGCAGTTCTTC.

The chain carries TRBV19 and TRBJ2-7, with TRBD1 identical over 10 bases. Germline V lookup: CDR1 LNHDA, CDR2 SQIVND (reference sequence). Trimming took 4 bases from V and 3 from J; bases not matched to a gene: 3. The CDR3 spans 14 residues. CDR3 residues: CASSKGQGHYEQYF. For the CDR3, the DNA is TGTGCCAGTAGTAAGGGACAGGGGCACTACGAGCAGTACTTC.

The rearrangement joins TRBV7-9 to TRBJ1-4; weak D call: TRBD1 (5 bases). V gave up 5 bases and J gave up 0 bases, with 13 bases separating them. The CDR3 loop spans 16 amino acids. The germline V gene has CDR1 SEHNR and CDR2 FQNEAQ (reference sequence). CDR3 loop: CASSPPRGATNEKLFF. DNA for the CDR3: TGTGCCAGCAGCCCCCCAAGGGGAGCAACTAATGAAAAACTGTTTTTT.

Comments on this clonotype: This could be a read error, since a much larger clone is one nucleotide away. The V and J genes are TRBV7-3 and TRBJ2-2, with 7 bases matching TRBD1. Trimming at V came to 2 bases and at J to 0 bases, leaving 9 bases not matched to a gene. Germline CDR1 SGHTA, CDR2 FQGTGA. The CDR3 extends over 18 amino acids. In nucleotides, the CDR3 is TGTGCCAGCAGCTTAGGTACAGGGGCCAAGTCGAACACCGGGGAGCTGTTTTTT. Translation: CASSLGTGAKSNTGELFF.

This chain connects TRBV14 to TRBJ2-5, with a tentative D call TRBD2 (5 bases). With 0 bases removed from V and 3 bases from J, the gap between germline ends came to 14 bases. Germline CDR1 SGHDN, CDR2 FVKESK. This CDR3 spans 16 amino acids. CDR3 loop: CASSQDPLAGEETQYF. The CDR3 region has the DNA TGTGCCAGCAGCCAAGACCCGCTAGCCGGAGAAGAGACCCAGTACTTC.

The chain links TRBV5-1 to TRBJ2-2; D not certain. Trimming stripped 2 bases from V and 3 bases from J, with 8 bases between. There are 14 residues in the CDR3. CDR1 and CDR2 from the germline V gene are SGHRS and YFSETQ. CDR3 bases: TGCGCCAGCAGCTTAAGGCGGTACACCGGGGAGCTGTTTTTT. This gives the protein CASSLRRYTGELFF.